This is a list of T cell receptor beta chains from one sample in a study of Tregs in tolerant kidney transplant recipients. Produced via immunoSEQ multiplex PCR; TCRdb's table is partial and in-frame only. The sample has roughly 80,000 clones, approximately 90% seen once. The source material was Tregs from blood, sampled before the transplant. The receptors shown here come from a human donor who received a combined kidney and bone marrow transplant. CDR3s include the opening cysteine and the closing phenylalanine or tryptophan. A D gene is named only where the DNA matches it firmly.

TRBJ1-4,.,TRBV10-3,CAISESLSLLGNEKLFF,TGTGCCATCAGTGAGTCGTTGAGCCTTTTAGGTAATGAAAAACTGTTTTTT
TRBJ1-2,.,TRBV19,CASSRGVRTGANYGYTF,TGTGCCAGTAGTAGGGGTGTACGGACGGGAGCTAACTATGGCTACACCTTC
TRBJ2-3,.,TRBV7-3,CASSSPRGQQPSTDTQYF,TGTGCCAGCAGCTCCCCTCGCGGGCAGCAGCCTAGCACAGATACGCAGTATTTT
TRBJ2-7,.,TRBV27,CASSLAVTSSYEQYF,TGTGCCAGCAGTTTGGCGGTCACGAGCTCCTACGAGCAGTACTTC
TRBJ1-1,.,TRBV30,CAWSVQGTEAFF,TGTGCCTGGAGTGTACAGGGCACTGAAGCTTTCTTT
TRBJ2-3,.,TRBV5-1,CASSSSDTQYF,TGCGCCAGCAGCTCTTCCGATACGCAGTATTTT
TRBJ2-5,.,TRBV5-5,CASSLALSGTQYF,TGTGCCAGCAGCTTGGCCTTAAGCGGGACCCAGTACTTC
TRBJ2-7,.,TRBV27,CASSLFGKNSYEQYF,TGTGCCAGCAGTTTATTTGGGAAGAACTCCTACGAGCAGTACTTC
TRBJ2-2,.,TRBV7-9,CASSPREGGAGELFF,TGTGCCAGCAGCCCCCGTGAAGGTGGAGCCGGGGAGCTGTTTTTT
TRBJ1-4,.,TRBV30,CAWSLGGSNEKLFF,TGTGCCTGGAGTCTTGGGGGGTCTAATGAAAAACTGTTTTTT
TRBJ2-5,TRBD1,TRBV11-3,CASSLAGGETQYF,TGTGCCAGCAGCTTAGCAGGGGGTGAGACCCAGTACTTC
TRBJ1-2,TRBD1,TRBV27,CASSFQGASANGYTF,TGTGCCAGCAGTTTCCAGGGGGCGTCCGCTAATGGCTACACCTTC
TRBJ1-1,.,TRBV19,CASSIVGGNTEAFF,TGTGCCAGTAGTATAGTGGGAGGGAACACTGAAGCTTTCTTT
TRBJ2-7,.,TRBV4-2,CASSQGGQSYEQYF,TGTGCCAGCAGCCAAGGAGGACAGAGTTACGAGCAGTACTTC
TRBJ2-1,TRBD2,TRBV7-3,CASSPPTSGTKGGEQFF,TGTGCCAGCAGCCCCCCGACTAGCGGGACCAAAGGCGGTGAGCAGTTCTTC
TRBJ2-2,TRBD1,TRBV28,CASSPPVTGSTGELFF,TGTGCCAGCAGTCCCCCAGTGACAGGGTCCACCGGGGAGCTGTTTTTT
TRBJ2-7,TRBD2,TRBV5-1,CASSLYSRLAGAQSYEQYF,TGCGCCAGCAGCTTGTACAGCAGACTAGCGGGTGCCCAATCCTACGAGCAGTACTTC